Here is one T cell receptor (beta chain) with its context. It lacks a known antigen. Qualities for individual bases were not recorded, and no much larger clone is one base off. Systemically healthy Caucasian individuals from Russia, 39 in total and aged about 6 to 95 years, were included as donors. About 9.8 milliliters of peripheral blood were drawn from each donor into EDTA-treated Vacutainer tubes. Ficoll-Paque density-gradient centrifugation was used to isolate PBMCs, with at least 6.5 million per sample. Total RNA, at least 5.5 micrograms per sample, was extracted from PBMCs with Trizol reagent. Naive CD45RAhigh/CD27high T cell percentages were measured by flow cytometry on a PBMC aliquot from every donor. These data originate in a study of blood T cells in healthy people across ages (dated by TCRdb to about 2015). With respect to the entire study: Template switching captured roughly one uniquely barcoded TCR beta cDNA molecule per two T cells in model experiments. To track age-related changes in TCR beta repertoire diversity, the study relied on deep sequencing normalized with unique cDNA molecular identifiers. Donors were grouped into four age groups: young (average approximately 16 years), middle-aged (approximately 41), aged (around 62) and long-lived (approximately 82). Donors of different ages were randomly distributed across sequencing lanes to avoid experimental bias. The study analyzed two additional independent replicas of 1 million unique cDNA reads from the same blood draw for two donors, one aged 18 to 30 and one aged 80 or older. The paper as a whole reports these results and caveats: Donor CMV infection status was unknown, potentially confounding age-related changes in expanded clonotypes. As age increased, observed TCR beta diversity per million T cells dropped in a roughly linear way, and a significant reduction was already evident by age roughly 40. Estimates of total diversity based on one million sequenced T cells were regarded as lower bounds and as underestimates. Since profiling was done on bulk unsorted PBMCs, naive and antigen-experienced compartments could not be conclusively compared. Compared with the aged group, more naive CD4+ T cells, fewer expanded clones and increased TCR diversity were shown by the long-lived group, suggesting age selection. There was a strong correlation between observed TCR beta diversity and the percentage of naive T cells measured by flow cytometry.

The library was prepared using 5' RACE. Instrument used: Illumina HiSeq 2500. A second PCR of 7 to 11 cycles was run with a J-beta primer mix and a sample-barcoded 5' primer. A unique molecular identifier was introduced onto each TCR beta cDNA molecule by a template-switch 5' adaptor carrying 12 random nucleotides. Each sample yielded at least 3 million CDR3-containing paired-end reads. The Mint cDNA synthesis kit, primed by a TRBC-specific oligonucleotide, was used to synthesize first-strand cDNA from all RNA. After uracil-DNA glycosylase treatment, a first 18-cycle PCR used universal primers M1SS and BC2_uni_R on all cDNA. From the authors' description of their analysis: Each sample was normalized by randomly selecting 1 million high-quality reads, each carrying a distinct molecular identifier. Instead of being binned into consensus sequences, reads that shared molecular identifiers were thrown out. MiTCR, with a Q25 quality threshold and the strictest error-elimination algorithm, was used for CDR3 identification, clonotype clustering and error correction. A nonparametric unseen species model with Euler transformation was used to estimate lower-bound total TCR beta diversity. TCRdb trimmed public reads at Q25 via fastp, called clones via MiXCR and kept in-frame beta chains. Each CDR3 protein gets just one entry, which takes the most common genes and DNA from the rows behind it. The V and J calls shown here were made by TCRdb, not taken from the authors' results. Counted in this sample were roughly 1,500,000 distinct CDR3 sequences; 42% of them appeared once. Approximately 7.9% of the sample is held by the ten biggest clonotypes.

According to the germline V gene (reference sequence), CDR1 reads DFQATT and CDR2 reads SNEGSKA. The junction shows trimming of 5 bases on V and 3 bases on J, and the gene matches do not reach 7 bases of it. CDR3 length: 16 amino acids, cysteine to phenylalanine. The retained sequence is limited to the CDR3, 48 bases, with the frame set at the first base. The sequencing sample was made of blood. The chain couples TRBV20-1 to TRBJ2-1; TRBD2 agrees with 13 junctional bases. This sequence was found in a woman in her late teens or twenties in good health. The CDR3 has the sequence CSALPGTSGNYNEQFF. At the DNA level, the sequence is TGCAGTGCTCTCCCCGGGACTAGCGGGAACTACAATGAGCAGTTCTTC.